This T cell receptor (beta chain) was obtained from a study of cytomegalovirus exposure and HLA in healthy donors. The study ran its PCR with 60 Vbeta and 13 Jbeta primers. Data came from immunoSEQ multiplex PCR; TCRdb stores just in-frame clones and leaves some out. The top ten clones hold roughly 1.2% of a sample with approximately 100,000 clones, 84% of them seen once. V lost 3 bases to trimming and J lost 8 bases; unmatched junction nucleotides: 9. The CDR3 totals 15 residues. The germline gives CDR1 SGHRS, CDR2 YFSETQ. The receptor was derived from a woman between 18 and 29 years old in good health and CMV-seronegative. V is TRBV5-1 and J is TRBJ1-2; TRBD1 matches 11 bases. Sequenced: PBMCs. CDR3 in DNA: TGCGCCAGCAGCTCGTCGGACAGGGGGCGCTTGGGCTACACCTTC. Its protein is CASSSSDRGRLGYTF.